A selection of T cell receptor beta chains follows, all from one sample in a study of vaccination and CD4 T cells after COVID-19. TCRdb recomputed calls from the PCR reads with MiXCR, one row per CDR3 protein. Among roughly 20,000 distinct CDR3 sequences, approximately 51% were seen once, and the ten largest hold roughly 9%. Their antigens remain unidentified. Sequences were obtained from CD4+ T cells from blood, cultured in vitro. These receptors were obtained from a human donor who had recovered from COVID-19. Both conserved end residues are part of each CDR3. D genes are given only for firm matches. Clone size is given for some rows only: seen once, a few or many times, or a class if the clone is expanded.

j_call v_call cdr3_length d_call clone_size cdr3_nt cdr3_aa
TRBJ1-3 TRBV4-1 15 NA NA TGCGCCAGCAGCCAAGATAGGGGCTCCGGAAACACCATATATTTT CASSQDRGSGNTIYF
TRBJ1-1 TRBV7-3 13 NA few TGTGCCAGCAGCTTAAAGACGAATAGAGAAGCTTTCTTT CASSLKTNREAFF
TRBJ2-7 TRBV10-3 14 NA few TGTGCCATCAGAACCGGGACAAATTCTCCCGAGCAGTACTTC CAIRTGTNSPEQYF
TRBJ2-7 TRBV4-2 15 TRBD2 NA TGTGCCAGCAGCCGTGGGGCTAGCGGAGATTACGAGCAGTACTTC CASSRGASGDYEQYF
TRBJ2-3 TRBV20-1 16 TRBD1 NA TGCAGTGCTAGAGACCAGGGGACAGCCCTCACAGATACGCAGTATTTT CSARDQGTALTDTQYF
TRBJ2-5 TRBV7-9 16 TRBD1 once TGTGCCAGCAGCTTAGGGACAGGGGCCTACCAAGAGACCCAGTACTTC CASSLGTGAYQETQYF
TRBJ2-7 TRBV4-1 16 TRBD2 NA TGCGCCAGCAGCCAGCAGACTAGCGGAGGGTCGGACGAGCAGTACTTC CASSQQTSGGSDEQYF
TRBJ2-3 TRBV7-9 16 TRBD2 NA TGTGCCAGCAGCTCCTGGACTAGACGGCGCACAGATACGCAGTATTTT CASSSWTRRRTDTQYF
TRBJ2-7 TRBV30 13 NA few TGTGCCTGGAGTAAGGGACTCGACCGCGAGCAGTACTTC CAWSKGLDREQYF
TRBJ1-5 TRBV20-1 15 NA few TGCAGTGCTAGAGGCGTTCAGACACTGAATCAGCCCCAGCATTTT CSARGVQTLNQPQHF
TRBJ2-4 TRBV24-1 11 NA NA TGTGCCACCATCCAACGGGGCATTCAGTACTTC CATIQRGIQYF
TRBJ1-1 TRBV10-1 13 NA NA TGCGCCAGCAGTCGACAGCTGAACACTGAAGCTTTCTTT CASSRQLNTEAFF
TRBJ2-2 TRBV12-3/TRBV12-4 16 NA once TGTGCCAGCAGTTTAAGAGGGGCGACTAGTGGCGGGGAGCTGTTTTTT CASSLRGATSGGELFF
TRBJ1-5 TRBV4-2 13 NA NA TGTGCCAGCAGCCAAGAAATAGGGGCGTCCCAGCATTTT CASSQEIGASQHF
TRBJ1-1 TRBV6-1 15 TRBD1 few TGTGCCAGCAGAGACAGGGGGCATTGGGGCACTGAAGCTTTCTTT CASRDRGHWGTEAFF
TRBJ1-3 TRBV10-2 14 NA NA TGCGCCAGCACTCAGCAGGGACGAGGAAACACCATATATTTT CASTQQGRGNTIYF
TRBJ1-1 TRBV6-5 15 TRBD1 NA TGTGCCAGCAGTTCTGGGACAGGGCGGGGAACTGAAGCTTTCTTT CASSSGTGRGTEAFF
TRBJ1-6 TRBV12-3/TRBV12-4 16 TRBD1 NA TGTGCCAGCAGACTGAGCCCAGGGGGCCCTAATTCACCCCTCCACTTT CASRLSPGGPNSPLHF
TRBJ2-3 TRBV20-1 15 NA NA TGCAGTGCTAGCTCAGGGGAAGGGAGCTCAGATACGCAGTATTTT CSASSGEGSSDTQYF
TRBJ2-7 TRBV7-9 14 NA NA TGCGCCAGCAGCTTGGACAGTCCCCCTGTAGAGCAGTACTTC CASSLDSPPVEQYF
TRBJ1-1 TRBV12-3/TRBV12-4 15 NA few TGTGCCAGCAGTTTACGCGGGACCTTGAACACTGAAGCTTTCTTT CASSLRGTLNTEAFF
TRBJ1-5 TRBV6-1 14 NA NA NA CASSTSRGNQPQHF